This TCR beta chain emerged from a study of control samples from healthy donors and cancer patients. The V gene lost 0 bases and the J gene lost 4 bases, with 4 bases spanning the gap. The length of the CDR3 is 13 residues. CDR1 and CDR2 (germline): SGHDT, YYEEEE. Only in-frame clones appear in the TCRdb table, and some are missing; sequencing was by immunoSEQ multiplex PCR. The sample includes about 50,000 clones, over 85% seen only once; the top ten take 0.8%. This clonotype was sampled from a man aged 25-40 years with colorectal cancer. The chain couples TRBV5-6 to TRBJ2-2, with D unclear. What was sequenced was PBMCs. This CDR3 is CASSLVFTGELFF. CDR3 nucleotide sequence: TGTGCCAGCAGCTTGGTATTCACCGGGGAGCTGTTTTTT.